These T cell receptor beta chains were read from a single sample in a study of human T cells and chemical hapten exposure. TCRdb itself ran the RACE reads through MiXCR, one entry per CDR3 protein. The data show under 75,000 distinct CDR3 sequences, with 7.5% to 9.5% seen just once and 3% to 4.5% held by the top ten. Sequenced material: whole blood, taken in connection with sensitization to the hapten diphenylcyclopropenone (DPC). The receptors here all came from a woman aged 50 to 60 with alopecia areata. Some clones in this sample may be carry-over from other donors' samples. CDR3s include the opening cysteine and the closing phenylalanine or tryptophan. A D gene is named only where the DNA matches it firmly. Clone size is not always given. Where it is, it says once, few, many or a class for expanded clones.

>TRBJ2-3|-|TRBV29-1|TRBD2
TGCAGCGTTGAGGGCGGGAGCTTGGATACGCAGTATTTT
CSVEGGSLDTQYF
>TRBJ1-6|many|TRBV12-3/TRBV12-4|TRBD1
TGTGCCAGCAGTCGGACAGGGGATTCACCCCTCCACTTT
CASSRTGDSPLHF
>TRBJ2-7|-|TRBV20-1|-
TGCAGTGCTAGAGATGGGTCCTCGGCACTATACGAGCAGTACTTC
CSARDGSSALYEQYF
>TRBJ2-3|many|TRBV6-5|-
TGTGCCAGCAGCTACTCTAGCACAGATACGCAGTATTTT
CASSYSSTDTQYF
>TRBJ2-2|-|TRBV12-3/TRBV12-4|TRBD1
TGTGCCAGCAGTGGGACAGGCCCTTCTACCGGGGAGCTGTTTTTT
CASSGTGPSTGELFF
>TRBJ2-2|-|TRBV12-3/TRBV12-4|-
TGTGCCAGCAGTTTCGGCGGGGAAACGGGGGAGCTGTTTTTT
CASSFGGETGELFF
>TRBJ2-1|-|TRBV3-1|TRBD2
TGTGCCAGCAGCCCGTTTATAGCGGGAGGGGAGCAGTTCTTC
CASSPFIAGGEQFF
>TRBJ2-1|-|TRBV7-2|TRBD2
TGTGCCAGCAGCTTAGAGGCTAGCGGAACCTACAATGAGCAGTTCTTC
CASSLEASGTYNEQFF
>TRBJ2-1|few|TRBV20-1|TRBD2
TGCAGTGCTAGTCTCCTAGCGGGGGGAAGTGAGCAGTTCTTC
CSASLLAGGSEQFF
>TRBJ1-2|many|TRBV11-2|-
TGTGCCAGCAGCTCCCCCCGGGGAGGAACTAACTATGGCTACACCTTC
CASSSPRGGTNYGYTF
>TRBJ2-1|few|TRBV10-3|-
TGTGCCATCACTGACGCTAGCTCCTACAATGAGCAGTTCTTC
CAITDASSYNEQFF
>TRBJ1-5|many|TRBV6-1|-
TGTGCCAGCCGGACCCCAAATAGCAATCAGCCCCAGCATTTT
CASRTPNSNQPQHF
>TRBJ2-1|many|TRBV5-5|TRBD2
TGTGCCAGCAGCTGGCTGGCGGCGGGAGGAACCTACAATGAGCAGTTCTTC
CASSWLAAGGTYNEQFF
>TRBJ2-1|many|TRBV6-6|TRBD1
TGTGCCAGCAGTTACGGACAGGGTACGCAGTTCTTC
CASSYGQGTQFF
>TRBJ1-1|many|TRBV20-1|-
TGCAGTGCTAGAGATCTACGGACAGCCAACACTGAAGCTTTCTTT
CSARDLRTANTEAFF
>TRBJ1-2|many|TRBV29-1|-
TGCAGCGTTGCTCCTAAGGTGGGCAGTTCAGGCTACACCTTC
CSVAPKVGSSGYTF